One sample yielded the 6 T cell receptor beta chains listed below, sequenced in a study of cytomegalovirus exposure and HLA in healthy donors. The PCR employed 60 Vbeta primers together with 13 Jbeta primers. Profiled with immunoSEQ multiplex PCR; TCRdb holds only in-frame clones, not every one. The sample includes roughly 180,000 clones, about 77% seen only once; the top ten take about 1.3%. The sample was PBMCs. The receptors here all came from a man under 40 in good health and CMV-seronegative.

The gene calls are TRBV6-5 and TRBJ1-6, with D perhaps TRBD1 (6 bases). Trimming stripped 1 base from V and 5 bases from J, with 9 bases between. The germline CDR1 and CDR2 sequences are MNHEY and SVGAGI. The CDR3 sequence is 15 residues long. CDR3 protein: CASSYWPGDNSPLHF. CDR3 sequence (DNA): TGTGCCAGCAGTTACTGGCCAGGGGATAATTCACCCCTCCACTTT.

V usage is TRBV6-5 and J usage is TRBJ2-3; D might be TRBD1 (6 bases). CDR3 size: 16 residues. Trimming cost V 2 bases and J 2 bases, with 14 bases left between them. CDR1 and CDR2 (germline): MNHEY, SVGAGI. CDR3: CASSYGTTEFTDTQYF. CDR3 coding DNA: TGTGCCAGCAGTTACGGGACAACCGAATTCACAGATACGCAGTATTTT.

This sequence joins TRBV6-5 and TRBJ2-7, with D possibly being TRBD1 (6 bases). Trimming shortened V by 2 bases and J by 3 bases, and 11 bases separated the two germline ends. The CDR3 contains 14 residues. Germline V gene data show CDR1 as MNHEY and CDR2 as SVGAGI. In nucleotides, the CDR3 is TGTGCCAGCAGTTACGGGACAAGGAGCTACGAGCAGTACTTC. This sequence encodes CASSYGTRSYEQYF.

V and J are TRBV11-3 and TRBJ1-6, with D tentatively TRBD1 (5 bases). Germline-derived CDR1 and CDR2 are SGHNT and YENEEA. The CDR3 loop spans 17 amino acids. V dropped 6 bases and J dropped 2 bases, with 17 bases sitting between them. CDR3 sequence reads: CASSFHFRVPYNSPLHF. The CDR3 nucleotides read TGTGCCAGCAGTTTTCACTTCAGGGTGCCCTATAATTCACCCCTCCACTTT.

The rearrangement uses TRBV18 and TRBJ2-5; 13 bases align to TRBD2. The CDR3 is 17 amino acids. Looked up from germline, CDR1 is KGHSH and CDR2 is LQKENI. V lost 3 bases to trimming and J lost 3 bases; unmatched junction nucleotides: 7. DNA for the CDR3: TGTGCCAGCTCACCTAGCTCCGGACTAGCGGGAGAAGAGACCCAGTACTTC. Translating gives CASSPSSGLAGEETQYF.

V is TRBV18 and J is TRBJ2-7, with TRBD2 as a possible D gene (5 bases). The germline CDR1 and CDR2 sequences are KGHSH and LQKENI. Trimming removed 0 bases at V and 1 base at J, with 10 bases between. The CDR3 extends over 15 amino acids. For the CDR3, the DNA is TGTGCCAGCTCACCACCACCCGAGGGATCCTACGAGCAGTACTTC. This encodes CASSPPPEGSYEQYF.